Listed here are 20 T cell receptor beta chains from one sample, sequenced in a study of T cell responses to AZD1222 COVID-19 vaccine. Data came from immunoSEQ multiplex PCR; TCRdb stores just in-frame clones and leaves some out. The data show 120,000 to 150,000 clones, 85% to 90% seen once. The sample in question was peripheral blood, obtained on day 0 of AZD1222 vaccination. Receptors originate from an adult in good health.

On this clone: At one end the junction does not follow the germline gene, possibly because of a read error. The genes are TRBV14 and TRBJ2-5; D is ambiguous. The CDR3 is 13 amino acids. Germline V gene lookup returns CDR1 SGHDN and CDR2 FVKESK. For the CDR3, the DNA is TGTGCCAGCAGCCAAGTGCATTTGTCAGCGCCTGACTTC. It codes for CASSQVHLSAPDF.

V usage is TRBV7-9 and J usage is TRBJ1-2; D gene unclear. CDR1 and CDR2 from the germline V gene are SEHNR and FQNEAQ (reference sequence). The CDR3 is 12 amino acids. V was cut by 8 bases and J by 8 bases, with 15 bases left in between. In nucleotides, the CDR3 is TGTGCCAGCCCGGGCTTGGGAGGAGGCTACACCTTC. Its protein product is CASPGLGGGYTF.

V and J are TRBV7-2 and TRBJ2-5; weak D call: TRBD1 (6 bases). Germline CDR1 reads SGHTA; CDR2 reads FQGNSA. Trimming pared 3 bases from V and 1 base from J, leaving 15 bases between. This CDR3 contains 16 residues. CDR3 protein: CASSFRGDARQETQYF. CDR3 nucleotides: TGTGCCAGCAGCTTCAGGGGAGACGCCCGCCAAGAGACCCAGTACTTC.

The genes are TRBV7-9 and TRBJ1-5; D might be TRBD1 (5 bases). This CDR3 has 16 residues. The V end was cut by 3 bases, the J end by 4 bases, with 16 bases between. Germline V CDR1 and CDR2: SEHNR, FQNEAQ (reference sequence). This CDR3 is CASSFATGGWNQPQHF. The CDR3 region has the DNA TGTGCCAGCAGCTTCGCGACCGGGGGGTGGAATCAGCCCCAGCATTTT. Filled out from reference TRBV7-9 and TRBJ1-5, the complete variable domain reads DTGVSQNPRHKITKRGQNVTFRCDPISEHNRLYWYRQTLGQGPEFLTYFQNEAQLEKSRLLSDRFSAERPKGSFSTLEIQRTEQGDSAMYLCASSFATGGWNQPQHFGDGTRLSIL.

The genes are TRBV6-4 and TRBJ1-2, with D possibly matching TRBD1 (5 bases). The germline CDR1 and CDR2 sequences are MRHNA and SNTAGT. CDR3 length: 14 amino acids. The V gene lost 1 base and the J gene lost 9 bases, with 15 bases spanning the gap. The DNA of the CDR3 is TGTGCCAGCAGTGACTTTTTAGGGGTTGGCCGCTACACCTTC. Protein sequence: CASSDFLGVGRYTF.

Written as DNA, the CDR3 is TGTGCCAGCAGTAAGGGGGGACTACCCCAAGAGACCCAGTACTTC. Translated: CASSKGGLPQETQYF. This chain connects TRBV6-4 to TRBJ2-5; D might be TRBD2 (7 bases). The germline V gene has CDR1 MRHNA and CDR2 SNTAGT. The CDR3 is 15 amino acids. V was pared by 5 bases and J by 1 base, with 14 bases between.

This clone was seen a single time. The rearrangement links TRBV11-2 to TRBJ1-5, with a tentative D call TRBD1 (6 bases). The V gene lost 5 bases and the J gene lost 3 bases, with 20 bases spanning the gap. The CDR3 is 17 amino acids. Germline V gives CDR1 SGHAT, CDR2 FQNNGV. The CDR3 is CASSPNGVGGPNQPQHF. CDR3 sequence (DNA): TGTGCCAGCAGCCCCAATGGGGTCGGGGGCCCCAATCAGCCCCAGCATTTT.

J is TRBJ1-1 and V is TRBV27; maybe TRBD1 (5 bases). V shed 5 bases and J shed 5 bases, with 18 bases lying between them. This CDR3 contains 15 residues. Germline V lookup: CDR1 MNHEY, CDR2 SMNVEV (reference sequence). CDR3 amino acids: CASSHQTGGGTEAFF. CDR3 DNA sequence: TGTGCCAGCAGTCACCAGACCGGGGGGGGAACTGAAGCTTTCTTT.

The chain employs TRBV2 and TRBJ1-5; a possible D gene is TRBD1 (5 bases). In germline, CDR1 is SNHLY, CDR2 FYNNEI. Trimming cost V 1 base and J 7 bases, with 11 bases left between them. CDR3 length: 14 amino acids. CDR3 sequence reads: CASSEGAGLQPQHF. The CDR3 coding sequence is TGTGCCAGCAGTGAAGGGGCAGGGTTGCAGCCCCAGCATTTT. Full variable domain (rest looked up from reference TRBV2 and TRBJ1-5): EPEVTQTPSHQVTQMGQEVILRCVPISNHLYFYWYRQILGQKVEFLVSFYNNEISEKSEIFDDQFSVERPDGSNFTLKIRSTKLEDSAMYFCASSEGAGLQPQHFGDGTRLSIL.

This chain connects TRBV19 to TRBJ2-5; D may be TRBD2 (7 bases). Germline V CDR1 and CDR2: LNHDA, SQIVND (reference sequence). The V and J ends lost 3 bases and 0 bases respectively, with 14 bases between them. The CDR3 is made up of 16 amino acids. CDR3 nucleotides: TGTGCCAGTAGTATGGCGGGGGCTCTTTACCAAGAGACCCAGTACTTC. Its protein is CASSMAGALYQETQYF.

The chain employs TRBV4-1 and TRBJ1-1; D remains unclear. This CDR3 comprises 14 residues. Trimming took 0 bases from V and 1 from J, leaving 6 bases between them. CDR1 and CDR2 from the germline V gene are MGHRA and YSYEKL. The CDR3 DNA reads as TGCGCCAGCAGCCAAGAGGTGGGGAACACTGAAGCTTTCTTT. Its translation: CASSQEVGNTEAFF.

CDR3 loop: CAWSVEGGYTGELFF. The CDR3, as DNA: TGTGCCTGGAGTGTTGAGGGAGGGTACACCGGGGAGCTGTTTTTT. The chain combines TRBV30 with TRBJ2-2; 7 nucleotides line up with TRBD2. The junction had 4 bases not matched to a gene; V was cut back by 0 bases and J by 3 bases. The CDR3 loop spans 15 amino acids. Germline loops: CDR1 GTSNPN, CDR2 SVGIG (reference sequence).

The chain has TRBV12-3 or TRBV12-4 and TRBJ1-2; TRBD1 is a possible D gene (5 bases). The CDR3 covers 13 residues. Trimming took off 3 bases at V and 8 bases at J, with 13 bases between the two ends. DNA of the CDR3: TGTGCCAGCAGTTTCCCAGGGACCTACGGCTACACCTTC. Translation gives CASSFPGTYGYTF.

This clone was observed once. The chain links TRBV28 to TRBJ1-1; maybe TRBD1 (6 bases). V lost 10 bases and J 2 bases, leaving 14 bases between the germline ends. The CDR3 is 13 residues long. Germline V gene sequence: CDR1 MDHEN, CDR2 SYDVKM. CDR3 sequence (DNA): TGTGCCACCCGGAAACAGGGAAACACTGAAGCTTTCTTT. Protein product: CATRKQGNTEAFF.

The V and J genes are TRBV27 and TRBJ1-5; D might be TRBD1 (5 bases). CDR3 length: 14 amino acids. Germline loops: CDR1 MNHEY, CDR2 SMNVEV (reference sequence). Trimming shortened V by 5 bases and J by 2 bases, and 10 bases separated the two germline ends. The chain's CDR3 is CASSRTLGNQPQHF. The CDR3 DNA follows: TGTGCCAGCAGTAGGACATTGGGCAATCAGCCCCAGCATTTT.

V gene TRBV11-2 combines with J gene TRBJ1-1; D perhaps matches TRBD1 (5 bases). This CDR3 region has 16 residues. Looked up from germline, CDR1 is SGHAT and CDR2 is FQNNGV. Trimming pared 5 bases from V and 6 bases from J, leaving 22 bases between. The CDR3 reads CASSLKRGRAESEAFF. The CDR3 DNA sequence: TGTGCCAGCAGCCTTAAACGAGGCAGGGCGGAATCTGAAGCTTTCTTT.

J is TRBJ1-3 and V is TRBV11-1; D call uncertain. Per the germline V gene, CDR1 is SGHAT and CDR2 is FQDESV (reference sequence). V was trimmed by 3 bases and J by 2 bases, leaving 8 bases between them. The CDR3 is 14 residues long. This CDR3 reads CASSFSGPGNTIYF. The CDR3 DNA follows: TGTGCCAGCAGCTTTTCGGGTCCTGGAAACACCATATATTTT.

The chain is built from TRBV13 and TRBJ2-1; 8 positions match TRBD2. Trimming at V came to 6 bases and at J to 0 bases, leaving 4 bases not matched to a gene. Germline lookup yields CDR1 PRHDT and CDR2 FYEKMQ (reference sequence). There are 15 residues in the CDR3. CDR3 region: CASSQSGSSYNEQFF. The CDR3 DNA is TGTGCCAGCAGTCAAAGCGGGAGCTCCTACAATGAGCAGTTCTTC.

The gene calls are TRBV27 and TRBJ2-1, with D possibly TRBD2 on 5 matching bases. With 5 bases removed from V and 9 bases from J, the gap between germline ends came to 17 bases. Germline values: CDR1 MNHEY, CDR2 SMNVEV (reference sequence). CDR3 length equals 14 residues. This CDR3 is CASSLQRISGEQFF. CDR3 sequence (DNA): TGTGCCAGCAGTCTCCAGCGGATATCGGGTGAGCAGTTCTTC.

V gene TRBV19 combines with J gene TRBJ1-2, with TRBD1 matching over 7 bases. The CDR3 length is 14 residues. Germline V gene sequence: CDR1 LNHDA, CDR2 SQIVND (reference sequence). J gave up 5 bases and V 5 bases, and 8 bases lay outside the gene matches. DNA for the CDR3: TGTGCCAGTAGTTGGTCGGGACAGTTTTATGGCTACACCTTC. Its translation is CASSWSGQFYGYTF.